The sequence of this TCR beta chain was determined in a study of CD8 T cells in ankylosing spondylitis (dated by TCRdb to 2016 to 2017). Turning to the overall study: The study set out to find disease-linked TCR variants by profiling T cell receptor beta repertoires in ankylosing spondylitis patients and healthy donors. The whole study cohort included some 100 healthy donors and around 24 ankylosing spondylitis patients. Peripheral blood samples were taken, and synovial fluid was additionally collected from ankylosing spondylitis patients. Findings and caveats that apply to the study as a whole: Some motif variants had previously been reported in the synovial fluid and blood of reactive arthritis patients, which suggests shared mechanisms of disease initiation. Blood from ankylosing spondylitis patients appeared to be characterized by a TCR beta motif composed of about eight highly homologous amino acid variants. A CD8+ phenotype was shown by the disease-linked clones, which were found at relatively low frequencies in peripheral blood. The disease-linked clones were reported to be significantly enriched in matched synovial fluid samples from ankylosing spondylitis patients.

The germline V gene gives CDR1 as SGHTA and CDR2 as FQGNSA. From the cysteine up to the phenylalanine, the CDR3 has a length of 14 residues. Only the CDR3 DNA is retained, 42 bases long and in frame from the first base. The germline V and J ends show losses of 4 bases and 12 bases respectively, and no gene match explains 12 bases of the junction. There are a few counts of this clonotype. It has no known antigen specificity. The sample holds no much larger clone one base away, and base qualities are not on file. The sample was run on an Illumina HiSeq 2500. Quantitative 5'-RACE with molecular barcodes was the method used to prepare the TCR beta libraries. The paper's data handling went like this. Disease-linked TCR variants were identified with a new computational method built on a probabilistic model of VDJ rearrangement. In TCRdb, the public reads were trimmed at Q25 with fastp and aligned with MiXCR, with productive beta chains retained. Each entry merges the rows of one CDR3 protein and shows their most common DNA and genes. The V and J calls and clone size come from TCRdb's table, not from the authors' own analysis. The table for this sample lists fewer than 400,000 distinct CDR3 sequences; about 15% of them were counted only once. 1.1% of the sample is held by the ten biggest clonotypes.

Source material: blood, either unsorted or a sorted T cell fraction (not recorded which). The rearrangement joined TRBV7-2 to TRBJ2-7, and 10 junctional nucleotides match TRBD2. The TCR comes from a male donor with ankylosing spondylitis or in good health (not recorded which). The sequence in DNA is TGTGCCAGCAGCTCTCCGGGACTAGCGCCCGTTGGGTACTTC. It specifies CASSSPGLAPVGYF.